What follows are 14 T cell receptor beta chains derived from one specimen sequenced in a study of neurological immune-mediated disorders. A single record per CDR3 protein comes from TCRdb applying MiXCR to the 5' RACE reads. The table records approximately 26,000 distinct CDR3 sequences, 2.5% of them present only once. Sequenced sample: PBMCs. Every receptor here comes from a woman between 45 and 65 years old with multiple sclerosis.

This clonotype has a count of ten or more. Compared with germline, one end of the junction differs, possibly owing to a read error. V usage is TRBV20-1 and J usage is TRBJ1-6; D uncertain. In germline, CDR1 is DFQATT, CDR2 SNEGSKA (reference sequence). The CDR3 length is 15 residues. In nucleotides, the CDR3 is TGCAGTGCTAGAGATCCGGGAAAACCCAATTCACCCCTCAACTTT. It translates to CSARDPGKPNSPLNF.

This clonotype was seen a few times. CDR3 nucleotides: TGCAGTGCTAGAGAACAGGGCAGGGGCACAGATACGCAGTATTTT. Its translation is CSAREQGRGTDTQYF. The rearrangement joins TRBV20-1 to TRBJ2-3; a possible D gene is TRBD1 (6 bases). Trimming cost V 0 bases and J 1 base, with 11 bases left between them. The CDR3 length is 15 residues. CDR1 and CDR2 from the germline V gene are DFQATT and SNEGSKA (reference sequence).

In this sample, this clonotype turned up many times. The chain uses TRBV9 and TRBJ2-7; possible D gene TRBD1, 6 bases. Trimming removed 4 bases from V and 2 bases from J, with 16 bases in between. This CDR3 is built from 15 residues. CDR1 SGDLS and CDR2 YYNGEE come from the germline V gene. The CDR3 spells CASSPFKDSAYEQYF. In DNA form, the CDR3 reads TGTGCCAGCAGCCCTTTCAAGGACAGTGCCTACGAGCAGTACTTC.

This clonotype was observed many times. This chain connects TRBV20-1 to TRBJ2-7, with D perhaps assigned TRBD1 or TRBD2 (5 bases each). CDR3 length equals 18 residues. Germline CDR1 is DFQATT and CDR2 is SNEGSKA (reference sequence). The V gene lost 5 bases and the J gene lost 4 bases, with 30 bases spanning the gap. CDR3 residues: CSAGNRRRGARLGYEQYF. The DNA for the CDR3 is TGCAGTGCTGGAAATAGGAGGCGTGGGGCGAGGTTGGGATACGAGCAGTACTTC.

This clonotype was detected ten times or more. The chain uses TRBV5-1 and TRBJ2-5; tentatively, D is TRBD1 or TRBD2 (5 bases each). The V gene lost 4 bases and the J gene lost 5 bases, with 9 bases spanning the gap. Looked up from germline, CDR1 is SGHRS and CDR2 is YFSETQ. This CDR3 has 12 amino acids. The CDR3 sequence: CASSPGTETQYF. The CDR3 bases are TGCGCCAGCAGCCCCGGGACGGAGACCCAGTACTTC.

This clonotype was seen ten or more times. V gene TRBV7-2 combines with J gene TRBJ2-3; D is undetermined. V lost 3 bases and J lost 5, with 15 bases in between. Germline V lookup: CDR1 SGHTA, CDR2 FQGNSA. The CDR3 covers 15 residues. CDR3 sequence reads: CASSFDGIIGDTQYF. The CDR3 nucleotides are TGTGCCAGCAGCTTCGACGGAATTATTGGAGATACGCAGTATTTT.

This clonotype appeared many times. This chain uses TRBV24-1 with TRBJ1-2, with no clear D. The length of the CDR3 is 11 residues. V lost 3 bases, J lost 8 bases, and 6 bases lay in between. Germline loops: CDR1 KGHDR, CDR2 SFDVKD. The CDR3 nucleotides are TGTGCCACCAGTGATGCATGGGGCTACACCTTC. This gives the protein CATSDAWGYTF.

This clonotype occurred many times. V and J are TRBV7-3 and TRBJ2-7; D might be TRBD2 (6 bases). Per germline, CDR1 SGHTA and CDR2 FQGTGA. The V end lost 2 bases, the J end lost 4 bases, and 15 bases lay between the germline ends. The CDR3 spans 15 residues. The CDR3 DNA follows: TGTGCCAGCAGCTTACTGGGGGGTCCCTTGTACGAGCAGTACTTC. Translating it yields CASSLLGGPLYEQYF.

This clonotype was picked up many times. The CDR3 is CASMLAESSTDTQYF. In DNA, the CDR3 is TGTGCCAGCATGCTAGCCGAGTCTAGCACAGATACGCAGTATTTT. This chain uses TRBV7-3 with TRBJ2-3, with D maybe TRBD2 (5 bases). CDR1 is SGHTA, CDR2 FQGTGA, per germline. CDR3 size: 15 residues. Between the trimmed V and J ends, which lost 7 bases and 0 bases, there was a span of 14 bases.

This rearrangement joins TRBV7-2 to TRBJ2-5; 8 positions agree with TRBD1. V lost 5 bases, J lost 5 bases, and 7 bases stayed unmatched. Germline V gene lookup returns CDR1 SGHTA and CDR2 FQGNSA. The CDR3 contains 14 residues. This CDR3 reads CASSRGQGIETQYF. The CDR3 nucleotides are TGTGCCAGCAGCCGAGGACAGGGTATCGAGACCCAGTACTTC. Full variable domain (remainder filled in from reference TRBV7-2 and TRBJ2-5): GAGVSQSPSNKVTEKGKDVELRCDPISGHTALYWYRQSLGQGLEFLIYFQGNSAPDKSGLPSDRFSAERTGGSVSTLTIQRTQQEDSAVYLCASSRGQGIETQYFGPGTRLLVL.

This clonotype came up many times. This rearrangement joins TRBV6-1 to TRBJ2-4, with D perhaps assigned TRBD1 or TRBD2 (6 bases each). This CDR3 contains 16 residues. Germline V gene sequence: CDR1 MNHNS, CDR2 SASEGT. V lost 1 base and J 1 base, leaving 11 bases between the germline ends. The CDR3 nucleotides are TGTGCCAGCAGTGAAGGAGTCGGGGGCGCCAAAAACATTCAGTACTTC. It specifies CASSEGVGGAKNIQYF.

On this clonotype itself: A much larger clone lies one base from this, so it may be a read error. The chain uses TRBV5-1 and TRBJ2-1; D is unresolved. Trimming cost V 7 bases and J 0 bases, with 17 bases left between them. CDR1 and CDR2 (germline): SGHRS, YFSETQ. The CDR3 loop spans 16 amino acids. CDR3 nucleotide sequence: TGCGCCAGCGGCCTACCCCAGCTGAGCTCCTACAATGAGCAGTTCTTC. It codes for CASGLPQLSSYNEQFF.

This clonotype occurred many times. In DNA, the CDR3 is TGCAGTGCCCCTGGAGGCTTGGGGGAGACCCAGTACTTC. It is translated as CSAPGGLGETQYF. This chain connects TRBV20-1 to TRBJ2-5, with D perhaps matching TRBD2 (5 bases). The CDR3 contains 13 residues. The V gene's germline CDR1 is DFQATT and CDR2 SNEGSKA (reference sequence). Trimming removed 6 bases from V and 5 bases from J, with 16 bases in between.

Many counts were recorded for this clonotype. The rearrangement joins TRBV7-2 to TRBJ1-2; TRBD1 is a possible D gene (5 bases). This CDR3 contains 14 residues. The V end was cut by 5 bases, the J end by 0 bases, with 10 bases between. CDR1 and CDR2 from the germline V gene are SGHTA and FQGNSA. The CDR3, as DNA: TGTGCCAGCAGCCCAGGGCCAGCTAACTATGGCTACACCTTC. It translates to CASSPGPANYGYTF.